This TCR beta chain comes out of a study of identical twins. MiXCR, applied by TCRdb to the 5' RACE reads, yields one record per CDR3 protein. Among 1.5 million to 2 million distinct CDR3 sequences listed, more than 30% were seen once. Germline V CDR1 and CDR2: MDHEN, SYDVKM. The CDR3 runs 15 residues. A word on this clonotype: Sequence at one end of the junction differs from germline and may be a read error.

Material for sequencing was cord blood. The sequence came from a newborn girl in good health. V gene TRBV28 combines with J gene TRBJ1-6; D possibly corresponds to TRBD1 (6 bases). The CDR3 loop is CASSLQGAYNSPPHF. CDR3 in DNA: TGCGCCAGCAGTTTACAGGGAGCCTATAATTCACCCCCCCACTTT.